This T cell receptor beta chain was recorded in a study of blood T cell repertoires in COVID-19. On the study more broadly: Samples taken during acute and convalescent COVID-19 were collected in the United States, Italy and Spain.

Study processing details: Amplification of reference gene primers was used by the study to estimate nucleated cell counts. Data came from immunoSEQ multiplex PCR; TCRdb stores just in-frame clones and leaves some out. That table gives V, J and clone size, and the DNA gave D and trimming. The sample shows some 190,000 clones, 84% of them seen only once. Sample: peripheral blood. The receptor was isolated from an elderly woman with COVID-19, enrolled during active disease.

The chain's CDR3 is CASSTGPTFGYTF. As DNA, the CDR3 is TGTGCCTCTTCGACAGGGCCCACCTTTGGCTACACCTTC. The chain links TRBV6-5 to TRBJ1-2; 7 positions agree with TRBD1. V lost 11 bases and J lost 7; bases outside the gene matches: 13. The CDR3 extends over 13 amino acids. Germline CDR1 reads MNHEY; CDR2 reads SVGAGI.